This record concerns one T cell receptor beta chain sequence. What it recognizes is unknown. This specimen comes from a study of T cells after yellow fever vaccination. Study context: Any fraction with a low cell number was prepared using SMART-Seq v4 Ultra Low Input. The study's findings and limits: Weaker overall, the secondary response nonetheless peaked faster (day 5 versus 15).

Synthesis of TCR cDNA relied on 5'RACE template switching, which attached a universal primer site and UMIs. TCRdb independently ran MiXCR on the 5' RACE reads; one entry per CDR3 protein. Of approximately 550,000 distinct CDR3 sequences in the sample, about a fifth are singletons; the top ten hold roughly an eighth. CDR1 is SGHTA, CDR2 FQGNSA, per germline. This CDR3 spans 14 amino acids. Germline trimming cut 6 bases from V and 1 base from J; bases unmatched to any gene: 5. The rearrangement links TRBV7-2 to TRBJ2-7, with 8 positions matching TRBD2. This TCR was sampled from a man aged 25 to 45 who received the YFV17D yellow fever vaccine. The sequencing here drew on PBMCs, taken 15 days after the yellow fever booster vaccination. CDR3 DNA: TGTGCCAGCAGGAAAGCGGGGGAGTCCTACGAGCAGTACTTC. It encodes CASRKAGESYEQYF.